The table lists the clone carrying this TCR beta chain with many counts. Its antigen remains unidentified. The data originate from a study of T-cell memory formation after mild COVID-19. V gave up 5 bases and J gave up 0 bases; unmatched junction bases: 7. This CDR3 is 16 amino acids long. Germline CDR1 reads SGHRS; CDR2 reads YFSETQ. Study observations and caveats: A subset of responding clones appeared in pre-infection memory, suggesting cross-reactive memory joined. Clones contracting over day 15 to 85 were CD4/CD8 balanced, with later expanders leaning CD4+.

Sample barcodes and UMIs were carried by the TCR alpha and TCR beta cDNA libraries that 5'RACE generated with constant-segment primers. A single record per CDR3 protein comes from TCRdb applying MiXCR to the 5' RACE reads. In the table there are 35,000 to 50,000 distinct CDR3 sequences, around 6.1% of which are singletons. The receptor was derived from an adult who had mild COVID-19 (a few samples of this study predate the infection). Cell type and time point are not known. Sequenced: PBMCs or a T cell subset sorted from them (not recorded which). This chain joins TRBV5-1 and TRBJ1-4; 7 positions agree with TRBD1. The CDR3 loop reads CASRNRQGATNEKLFF. The CDR3 DNA sequence: TGCGCCAGCAGGAACCGACAGGGAGCAACTAATGAAAAACTGTTTTTT.